This TCR beta chain was recorded in a study of blood T cells in healthy people across ages. The CDR3 runs to 13 residues. Germline loops: CDR1 SQVTM, CDR2 ANQGSEA. Using a J-beta primer mix together with a sample-barcoded 5' primer, a second PCR was run for roughly 6 to 12 cycles. A template-switch adaptor that had 12 random nucleotides put a tag on each cDNA molecule. Via MiXCR, TCRdb re-called the 5' RACE reads, giving one row per CDR3 protein. The sample contains around 1.5 million distinct CDR3 sequences, around 59% of which appear only once. This sequence originates from a man aged 18 to 30 in good health. Sequencing used blood. The V and J genes are TRBV29-1 and TRBJ2-5, with 8 positions matching TRBD1. The CDR3 region has the DNA TGCAGAGCCGGACAGGGAGGTTTGGAGACCCAGTACTTC. Protein: CRAGQGGLETQYF. Full variable domain (remainder filled in from reference TRBV29-1 and TRBJ2-5): SAVISQKPSRDICQRGTSLTIQCQVDSQVTMMFWYRQQPGQSLTLIATANQGSEATYESGFVIDKFPISRPNLTFSTLTVSNMSPEDSSIYLCRAGQGGLETQYFGPGTRLLVL.